This record covers a single T cell receptor beta chain. This sample stems from a study of T cells after yellow fever vaccination. MiXCR was run by TCRdb on the 5' RACE reads, yielding one entry per CDR3 protein. The profile shows about 340,000 distinct CDR3 sequences, approximately 12% of them singletons. V dropped 3 bases and J dropped 9 bases, with 16 bases sitting between them. The CDR3 sequence is 13 residues long. Germline loops: CDR1 SGHNT, CDR2 YYREEE (reference sequence). This chain uses TRBV5-4 with TRBJ2-7, with D perhaps TRBD2 (6 bases). The starting material was CD4+ T cells sorted from PBMCs, obtained 15 days after the yellow fever booster vaccination. The clonotype comes from a man aged 18 to 30 who received the YFV17D yellow fever vaccine. The CDR3 sequence: CASSSFLGGLQYF. Here the CDR3 DNA reads TGTGCCAGCAGCTCCTTCCTGGGGGGATTGCAGTACTTC.